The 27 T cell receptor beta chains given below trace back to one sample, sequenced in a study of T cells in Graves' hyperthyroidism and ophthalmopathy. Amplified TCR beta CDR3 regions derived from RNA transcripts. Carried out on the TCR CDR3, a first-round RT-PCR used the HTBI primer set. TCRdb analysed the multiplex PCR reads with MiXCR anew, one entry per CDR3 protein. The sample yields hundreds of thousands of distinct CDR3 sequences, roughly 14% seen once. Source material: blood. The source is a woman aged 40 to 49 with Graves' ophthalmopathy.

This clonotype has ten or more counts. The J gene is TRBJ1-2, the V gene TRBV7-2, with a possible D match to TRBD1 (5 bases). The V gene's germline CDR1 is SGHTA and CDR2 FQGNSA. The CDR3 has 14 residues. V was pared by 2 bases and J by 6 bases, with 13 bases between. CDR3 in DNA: TGTGCCAGCAGCTTATTCGGGGGTTGGGATGGCTACACCTTC. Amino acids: CASSLFGGWDGYTF.

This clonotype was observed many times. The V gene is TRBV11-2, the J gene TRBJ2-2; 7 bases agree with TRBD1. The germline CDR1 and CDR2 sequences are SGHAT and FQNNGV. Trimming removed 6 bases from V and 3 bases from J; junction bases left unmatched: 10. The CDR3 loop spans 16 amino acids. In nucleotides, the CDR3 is TGTGCCAGCAGACTGGGACAGTCCAGTTACACCGGGGAGCTGTTTTTT. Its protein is CASRLGQSSYTGELFF.

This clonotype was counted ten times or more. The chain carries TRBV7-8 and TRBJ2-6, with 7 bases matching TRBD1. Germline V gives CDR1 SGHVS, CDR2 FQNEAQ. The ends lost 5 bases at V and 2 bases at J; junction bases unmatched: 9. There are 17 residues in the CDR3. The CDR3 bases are TGTGCCAGCAGCCAAACAAGGGGGCGCGCTGGGGCCAACGTCCTGACTTTC. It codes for CASSQTRGRAGANVLTF.

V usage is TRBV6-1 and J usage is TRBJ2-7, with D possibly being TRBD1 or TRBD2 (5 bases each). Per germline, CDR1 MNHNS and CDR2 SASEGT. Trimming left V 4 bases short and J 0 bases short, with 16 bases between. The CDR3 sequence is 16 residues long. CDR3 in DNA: TGTGCCAGCAGTGTTCCCGGGACCCAGAGCTCCTACGAGCAGTACTTC. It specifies CASSVPGTQSSYEQYF.

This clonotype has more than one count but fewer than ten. This CDR3 reads CASRDRFGQGSNQPQHF. CDR3 DNA sequence: TGTGCCAGCAGGGACCGCTTCGGACAGGGGAGCAATCAGCCCCAGCATTTT. The J gene is TRBJ1-5, the V gene TRBV6-1; 9 bases fit TRBD1. Germline V gene lookup returns CDR1 MNHNS and CDR2 SASEGT. The ends lost 6 bases at V and 1 base at J; junction bases unmatched: 10. The CDR3 length is 17 residues.

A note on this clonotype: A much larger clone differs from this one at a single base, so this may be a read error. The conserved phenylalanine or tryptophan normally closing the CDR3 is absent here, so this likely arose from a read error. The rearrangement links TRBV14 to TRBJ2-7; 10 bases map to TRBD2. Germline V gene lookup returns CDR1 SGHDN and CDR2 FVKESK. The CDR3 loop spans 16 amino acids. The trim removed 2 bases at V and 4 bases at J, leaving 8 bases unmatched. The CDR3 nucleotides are TGTGCCAGCAGCCAAACTTCGCTAGCGGGAGTGTACGAGCAGTACCTC. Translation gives CASSQTSLAGVYEQYL.

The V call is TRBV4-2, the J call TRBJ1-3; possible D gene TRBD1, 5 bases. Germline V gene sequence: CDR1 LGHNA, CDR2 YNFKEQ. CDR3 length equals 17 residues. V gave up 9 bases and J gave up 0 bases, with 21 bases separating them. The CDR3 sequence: CASTRGGPTASGNTIYF. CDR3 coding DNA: TGTGCCAGTACCCGCGGGGGACCGACAGCCTCTGGAAACACCATATATTTT.

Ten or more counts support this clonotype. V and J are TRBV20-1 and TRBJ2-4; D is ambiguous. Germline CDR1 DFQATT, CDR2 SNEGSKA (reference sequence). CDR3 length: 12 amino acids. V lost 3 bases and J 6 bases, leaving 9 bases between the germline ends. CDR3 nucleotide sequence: TGCAGTGCTAGGATGGCAGGAAACATTCAGTACTTC. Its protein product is CSARMAGNIQYF.

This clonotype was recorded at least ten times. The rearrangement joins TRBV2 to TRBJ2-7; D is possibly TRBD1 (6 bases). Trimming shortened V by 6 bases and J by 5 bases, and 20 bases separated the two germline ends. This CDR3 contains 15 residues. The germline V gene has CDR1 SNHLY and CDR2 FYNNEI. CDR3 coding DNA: TGTGCCAGCAGCGACTTTACAGGGTATGCGAACGAGCAGTACTTC. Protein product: CASSDFTGYANEQYF. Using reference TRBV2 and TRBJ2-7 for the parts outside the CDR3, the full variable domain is EPEVTQTPSHQVTQMGQEVILRCVPISNHLYFYWYRQILGQKVEFLVSFYNNEISEKSEIFDDQFSVERPDGSNFTLKIRSTKLEDSAMYFCASSDFTGYANEQYFGPGTRLTVT.

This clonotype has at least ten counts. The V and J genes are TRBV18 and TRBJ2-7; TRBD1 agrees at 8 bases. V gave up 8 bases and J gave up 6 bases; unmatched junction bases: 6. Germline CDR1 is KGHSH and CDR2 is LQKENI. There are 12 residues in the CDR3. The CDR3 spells CASSQGTGEQYF. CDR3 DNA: TGTGCCAGCAGCCAGGGGACAGGCGAGCAGTACTTC.

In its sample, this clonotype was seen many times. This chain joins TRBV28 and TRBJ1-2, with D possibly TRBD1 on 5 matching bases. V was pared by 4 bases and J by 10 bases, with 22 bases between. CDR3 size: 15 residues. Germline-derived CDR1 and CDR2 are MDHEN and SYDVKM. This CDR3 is CASSSGTGTGNHYTF. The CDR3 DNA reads TGTGCCAGCAGTTCCGGGACGGGAACCGGTAATCACTACACCTTC.

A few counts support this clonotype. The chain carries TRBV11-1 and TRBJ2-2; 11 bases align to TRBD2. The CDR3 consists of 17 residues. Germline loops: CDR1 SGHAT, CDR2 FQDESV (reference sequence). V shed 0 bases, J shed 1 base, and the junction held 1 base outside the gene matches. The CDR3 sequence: CASSLAGLAENTGELFF. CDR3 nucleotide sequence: TGTGCCAGCAGCTTAGCGGGACTAGCGGAGAACACCGGGGAGCTGTTTTTT. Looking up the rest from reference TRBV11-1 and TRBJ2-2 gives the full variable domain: EAEVAQSPRYKITEKSQAVAFWCDPISGHATLYWYRQILGQGPELLVQFQDESVVDDSQLPKDRFSAERLKGVDSTLKIQPAELGDSAMYLCASSLAGLAENTGELFFGEGSRLTVL.

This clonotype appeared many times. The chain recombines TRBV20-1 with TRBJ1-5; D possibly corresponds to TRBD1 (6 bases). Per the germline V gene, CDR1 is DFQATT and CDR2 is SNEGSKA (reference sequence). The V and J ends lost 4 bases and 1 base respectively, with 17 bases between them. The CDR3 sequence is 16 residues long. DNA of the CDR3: TGCAGTGCTATCACGCGCACAGGGTCCAGCAATCAGCCCCAGCATTTT. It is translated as CSAITRTGSSNQPQHF.

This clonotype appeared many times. CDR3 amino acids: CASSLWAGGSYGYTF. CDR3 in DNA: TGTGCCAGCAGCTTATGGGCAGGGGGTAGCTATGGCTACACCTTC. This chain connects TRBV7-8 to TRBJ1-2; the match to TRBD1 covers 7 bases. The V segment lost 2 bases and the J segment 4 bases; nucleotides outside the gene matches: 7. The CDR3 loop spans 15 amino acids. Germline CDR1 and CDR2: SGHVS and FQNEAQ.

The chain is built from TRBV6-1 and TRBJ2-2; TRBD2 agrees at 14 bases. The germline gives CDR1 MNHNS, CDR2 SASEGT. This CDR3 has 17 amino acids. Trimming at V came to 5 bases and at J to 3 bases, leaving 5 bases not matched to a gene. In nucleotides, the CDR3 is TGTGCCAGCAGTAAACGGGGACTAGCGGGAGACACCGGGGAGCTGTTTTTT. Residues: CASSKRGLAGDTGELFF.

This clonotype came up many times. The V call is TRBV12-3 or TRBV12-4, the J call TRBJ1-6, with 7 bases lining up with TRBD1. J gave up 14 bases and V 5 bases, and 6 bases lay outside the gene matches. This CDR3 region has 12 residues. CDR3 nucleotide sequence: TGTGCCAGCAGTAGCAGGGGGGTCACCCTCCACTTT. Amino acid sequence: CASSSRGVTLHF.

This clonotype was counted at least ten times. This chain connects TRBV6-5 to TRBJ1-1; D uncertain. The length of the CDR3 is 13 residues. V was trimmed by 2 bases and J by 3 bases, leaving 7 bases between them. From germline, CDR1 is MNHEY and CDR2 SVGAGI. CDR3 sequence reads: CASSYSRYTEAFF. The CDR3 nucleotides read TGTGCCAGCAGTTACAGTCGGTACACTGAAGCTTTCTTT.

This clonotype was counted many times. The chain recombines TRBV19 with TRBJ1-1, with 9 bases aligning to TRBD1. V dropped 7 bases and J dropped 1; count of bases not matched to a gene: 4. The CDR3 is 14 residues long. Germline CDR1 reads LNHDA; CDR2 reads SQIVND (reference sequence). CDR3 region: CASTPDRGNTEAFF. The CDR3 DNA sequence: TGTGCCAGTACCCCGGACAGGGGGAACACTGAAGCTTTCTTT. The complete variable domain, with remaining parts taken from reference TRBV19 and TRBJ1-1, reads DGGITQSPKYLFRKEGQNVTLSCEQNLNHDAMYWYRQDPGQGLRLIYYSQIVNDFQKGDIAEGYSVSREKKESFPLTVTSAQKNPTAFYLCASTPDRGNTEAFFGQGTRLTVV.

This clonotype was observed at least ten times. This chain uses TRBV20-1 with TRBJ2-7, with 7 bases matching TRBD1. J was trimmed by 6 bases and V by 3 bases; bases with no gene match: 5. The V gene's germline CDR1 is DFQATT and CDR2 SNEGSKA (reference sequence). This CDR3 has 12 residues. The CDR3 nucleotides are TGCAGTGCTAGCGGGACAGTCGGCGAGCAGTACTTC. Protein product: CSASGTVGEQYF.

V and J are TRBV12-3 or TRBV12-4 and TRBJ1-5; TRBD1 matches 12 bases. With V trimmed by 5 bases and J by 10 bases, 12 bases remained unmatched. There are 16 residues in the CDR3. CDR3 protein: CASSTSGQGARKPQHF. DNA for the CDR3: TGTGCCAGCAGTACCTCGGGACAGGGGGCGAGAAAACCCCAGCATTTT.

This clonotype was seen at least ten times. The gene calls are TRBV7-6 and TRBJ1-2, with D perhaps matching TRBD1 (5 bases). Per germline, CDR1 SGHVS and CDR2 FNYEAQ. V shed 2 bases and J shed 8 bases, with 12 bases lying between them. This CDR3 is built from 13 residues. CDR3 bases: TGTGCCAGCAGCTTACCGGCAGGGCAAGGCTACACCTTC. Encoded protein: CASSLPAGQGYTF.

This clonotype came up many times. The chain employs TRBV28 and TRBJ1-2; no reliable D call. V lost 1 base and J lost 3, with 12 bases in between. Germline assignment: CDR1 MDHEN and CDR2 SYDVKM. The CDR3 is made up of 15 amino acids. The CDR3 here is CASSLSQITDYGYTF. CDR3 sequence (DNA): TGTGCCAGCAGTTTATCGCAGATAACGGACTATGGCTACACCTTC.

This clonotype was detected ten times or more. This CDR3 is CASSLLGRFSNQPQHF. The DNA for the CDR3 is TGTGCCAGCAGTTTATTAGGGAGGTTTAGCAATCAGCCCCAGCATTTT. J is TRBJ1-5 and V is TRBV27, with D unresolved. CDR1 MNHEY and CDR2 SMNVEV come from the germline V gene (reference sequence). The CDR3 covers 16 residues. V lost 1 base to trimming and J lost 0 bases, with 10 bases between them.

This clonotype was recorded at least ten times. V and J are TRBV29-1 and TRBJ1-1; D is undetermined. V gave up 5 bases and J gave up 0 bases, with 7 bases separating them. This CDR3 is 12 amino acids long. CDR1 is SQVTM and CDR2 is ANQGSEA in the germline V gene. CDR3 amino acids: CSVQLMNTEAFF. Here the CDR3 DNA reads TGCAGCGTTCAGCTAATGAACACTGAAGCTTTCTTT. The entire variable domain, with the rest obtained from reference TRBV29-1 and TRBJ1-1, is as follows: SAVISQKPSRDICQRGTSLTIQCQVDSQVTMMFWYRQQPGQSLTLIATANQGSEATYESGFVIDKFPISRPNLTFSTLTVSNMSPEDSSIYLCSVQLMNTEAFFGQGTRLTVV.

For the CDR3, the DNA is TGTGCCAGCAGTTTACTGGGGGCCACCGGGGAGCTGTTTTTT. This sequence encodes CASSLLGATGELFF. V is TRBV12-3 or TRBV12-4 and J is TRBJ2-2; D is perhaps TRBD1 (6 bases). CDR3 length: 14 residues. Trimming left V 2 bases short and J 4 bases short, with 8 bases between.

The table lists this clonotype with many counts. The CDR3 region is CASSYRGLQYF. CDR3 bases: TGTGCCAGCAGTTACAGGGGGCTGCAGTACTTC. The chain uses TRBV6-5 and TRBJ2-7; the match to TRBD1 covers 7 bases. The CDR3 runs to 11 residues. The ends lost 2 bases at V and 9 bases at J; junction bases unmatched: 1. Germline V gene sequence: CDR1 MNHEY, CDR2 SVGAGI.

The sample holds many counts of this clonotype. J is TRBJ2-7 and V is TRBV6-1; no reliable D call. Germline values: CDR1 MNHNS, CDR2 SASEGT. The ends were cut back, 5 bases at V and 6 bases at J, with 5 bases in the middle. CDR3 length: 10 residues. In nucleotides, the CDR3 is TGTGCCAGCAGTACCGGCGAGCAGTACTTC. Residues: CASSTGEQYF.